Following are 6 T cell receptor beta chains from one sample sequenced in a study of shared clonotypes between healthy human individuals. The naive CD8 subset, CD45RO-negative cells positively selected for CCR7, excluded terminally differentiated effector memory CD45RA+ cells. TCRdb's copy holds only in-frame clones and misses some; the assay was immunoSEQ multiplex PCR. The sample has around 2,000,000 clones, about 92% seen once. The sample consisted of naive CD8+ T cells from PBMCs. The receptors come from a man younger than 30 in good health. Some clones in this sample may be carry-over from other donors' samples.

The chain employs TRBV5-4 and TRBJ2-2; the match to TRBD1 covers 9 bases. The V gene end was trimmed by 4 bases and the J gene end by 6 bases; junction bases not matched to a gene: 13. Germline V lookup: CDR1 SGHNT, CDR2 YYREEE (reference sequence). This CDR3 comprises 17 residues. CDR3 DNA sequence: TGTGCCAGCAGCCTGAAACAGGGGGCGCCTCAGGCCGGGGAGCTGTTTTTT. This encodes CASSLKQGAPQAGELFF.

Worth noting for this clone: A junction boundary mismatches the germline segment, possibly from a read error. The genes are TRBV5-4 and TRBJ2-5; tentatively, D is TRBD2 (6 bases). Germline CDR1 SGHNT, CDR2 YYREEE (reference sequence). The CDR3 length is 13 residues. For the CDR3, the DNA is TGTGCCAGCAGCTTGGATCTAACGGGAGACCAGAACTTC. Its translation is CASSLDLTGDQNF.

This sequence joins TRBV7-9 and TRBJ1-3; D is unclear. Germline CDR1 is SEHNR and CDR2 is FQNEAQ (reference sequence). The V end lost 6 bases, the J end lost 2 bases, and 11 bases lay between the germline ends. This CDR3 spans 14 amino acids. CDR3 loop: CASSGVLPGNTIYF. The CDR3 DNA follows: TGTGCCAGCAGTGGAGTTTTGCCTGGAAACACCATATATTTT. Using reference TRBV7-9 and TRBJ1-3 for the parts outside the CDR3, the full variable domain is DTGVSQNPRHKITKRGQNVTFRCDPISEHNRLYWYRQTLGQGPEFLTYFQNEAQLEKSRLLSDRFSAERPKGSFSTLEIQRTEQGDSAMYLCASSGVLPGNTIYFGEGSWLTVV.

This clone came up a few times. The chain recombines TRBV30 with TRBJ1-1, with D hard to call. Deletions cut 5 bases from V and 5 bases from J, with 15 bases between. The germline gives CDR1 GTSNPN, CDR2 SVGIG (reference sequence). CDR3 size: 13 residues. This CDR3 is CAWPGEGRTEAFF. CDR3 in DNA: TGTGCCTGGCCCGGTGAGGGTAGGACTGAAGCTTTCTTT. Full variable domain (outside the CDR3, taken from reference TRBV30 and TRBJ1-1): SQTIHQWPATLVQPVGSPLSLECTVEGTSNPNLYWYRQAAGRGLQLLFYSVGIGQISSEVPQNLSASRPQDRQFILSSKKLLLSDSGFYLCAWPGEGRTEAFFGQGTRLTVV.

The chain is built from TRBV9 and TRBJ2-1, with 8 bases that match TRBD2. V was clipped by 5 bases and J by 9 bases; unmatched bases: 7. This CDR3 comprises 13 residues. Looked up from germline, CDR1 is SGDLS and CDR2 is YYNGEE. DNA of the CDR3: TGTGCCAGCAGTGCCGGGAGGGCCTCTGAGCAGTTCTTC. Protein sequence: CASSAGRASEQFF.

Worth noting for this clone: This CDR3 is also generated by other DNA sequences in the sample. The rearrangement joins TRBV4-3 to TRBJ2-7; 8 bases align to TRBD2. The CDR3 spans 15 residues. Unmatched junction bases numbered 4, after V lost 0 bases and J lost 3 bases. Germline assignment: CDR1 LGHNA and CDR2 YSLEER. This CDR3 reads CASSQDRGGHYEQYF. The CDR3 DNA is TGCGCCAGCAGCCAAGACCGCGGGGGGCACTACGAGCAGTACTTC.